The 24 T cell receptor beta chains presented below share a single source sample, sequenced in a study of CXCR3-negative and CXCR3-positive naive CD8 T cells. The TRB cDNA libraries were prepared by 5' RACE with UMI labels. TCRdb re-called the 5' RACE reads and shows each CDR3 protein once, DNA omitted. The repertoire table contains some 130,000 distinct CDR3 sequences. The sequenced material came from naive CXCR3- CD8+ T cells from blood. Subset here: CD45RO-CCR7+CD27+CD95- naive CD8+ T cells lacking CXCR3 (TNR3-). These receptors all stem from a human donor in good health. Some clones in this sample may be carry-over from other donors' samples.

The V and J genes are TRBV20-1 and TRBJ2-5. The CDR3 length is 12 residues. Germline V gene sequence: CDR1 DFQATT, CDR2 SNEGSKA (reference sequence). CDR3 region: CSAATTQETQYF.

This CDR3 reads CSARRRDGIGGDQPQHF. This chain links TRBV20-1 with TRBJ1-5; TCRdb reports TRBD1, a call that lacks DNA to check it against. Germline V gene sequence: CDR1 DFQATT, CDR2 SNEGSKA (reference sequence). The CDR3 contains 17 residues.

The V call is TRBV29-1, the J call TRBJ2-2; TCRdb lists TRBD2, though no DNA is available to test this call. Germline CDR1 and CDR2: SQVTM and ANQGSEA. This CDR3 has 16 residues. CDR3 amino acids: CSVGSGGGGPTGELFF.

The CDR3 spells CASSSITSGSYGMYNEQFF. The V gene is TRBV6-5, the J gene TRBJ2-1; TCRdb's D gene call, TRBD2, goes unchecked for lack of DNA. The CDR3 is made up of 19 amino acids. Germline CDR1 is MNHEY and CDR2 is SVGAGI.

The J gene is TRBJ2-1, the V gene TRBV2; as DNA is missing, the TRBD2 call by TCRdb cannot be tested. CDR3 length: 15 amino acids. CDR1 is SNHLY and CDR2 is FYNNEI in the germline V gene. CDR3 protein: CASTPSGGNYNEQFF.

V gene TRBV15 combines with J gene TRBJ2-7; TCRdb calls TRBD2, which cannot be checked without DNA. The CDR3 covers 16 residues. CDR1 is LNHNV and CDR2 is YYDKDF in the germline V gene (reference sequence). CDR3 in amino acids: CATSRDRLAGSYEQYF.

The CDR3 loop is CASSAGQDQQF. The chain links TRBV5-1 to TRBJ2-4; TCRdb names TRBD1, which stays unverified in the absence of DNA. The CDR3 runs 11 residues. Germline V CDR1 and CDR2: SGHRS, YFSETQ.

The chain links TRBV10-3 to TRBJ2-3; TCRdb's assignment of TRBD2 cannot be checked, as there is no DNA. The CDR3 covers 16 residues. CDR1 ENHRY and CDR2 SYGVKD come from the germline V gene. The chain's CDR3 is CAISGLAGPEGDTQYF.

This chain connects TRBV7-9 to TRBJ2-1; no DNA is available, so the TRBD2 call from TCRdb remains unchecked. The CDR3 has 21 residues. Germline CDR1 reads SEHNR; CDR2 reads FQNEAQ (reference sequence). The CDR3 sequence is CASSPPARPDDWTSGRNEQFF. The full variable domain, its missing parts supplied by reference TRBV7-9 and TRBJ2-1, is DTGVSQNPRHKITKRGQNVTFRCDPISEHNRLYWYRQTLGQGPEFLTYFQNEAQLEKSRLLSDRFSAERPKGSFSTLEIQRTEQGDSAMYLCASSPPARPDDWTSGRNEQFFGPGTRLTVL.

The chain is built from TRBV7-9 and TRBJ2-2; the D gene TCRdb calls, TRBD2, cannot be checked with no DNA. The CDR3 length is 16 residues. Germline V CDR1 and CDR2: SEHNR, FQNEAQ (reference sequence). The CDR3 loop is CASRPTSGGALGELFF.

This chain joins TRBV15 and TRBJ1-1; TCRdb lists TRBD1, though no DNA is available to test this call. CDR3 length equals 14 residues. CDR1 and CDR2 from the germline V gene are LNHNV and YYDKDF (reference sequence). The CDR3 protein is CATSGEQGNTEAFF.

The chain couples TRBV11-2 to TRBJ2-3. The CDR3 extends over 17 amino acids. CDR1 SGHAT and CDR2 FQNNGV come from the germline V gene. The CDR3 loop reads CASKGIGPVRSTDTQYF.

The J gene is TRBJ1-2, the V gene TRBV4-1. This CDR3 spans 16 amino acids. Per germline, CDR1 MGHRA and CDR2 YSYEKL. This CDR3 reads CASSQVGSHNHYGYTF.

The V call is TRBV7-9, the J call TRBJ1-4; TCRdb's D call of TRBD1 is untestable without DNA. The CDR3 is made up of 16 amino acids. Germline loops: CDR1 SEHNR, CDR2 FQNEAQ (reference sequence). CDR3 loop: CASSLAHRVANEKLFF.

The V gene is TRBV6-2 or TRBV6-3, the J gene TRBJ2-7; TCRdb's assignment of TRBD1 cannot be checked, as there is no DNA. This CDR3 has 15 residues. Germline V CDR1 and CDR2: MNHEY, SVGEGT. The CDR3 protein is CASTIMGDRVREQYF.

V usage is TRBV3-1 and J usage is TRBJ1-1. The length of the CDR3 is 15 residues. Germline-derived CDR1 and CDR2 are LGHDT and YNNKEL (reference sequence). Here the CDR3 reads CASSQDSALNTEAFF.

This chain uses TRBV19 with TRBJ1-1. This CDR3 is 13 amino acids long. Germline CDR1 and CDR2: LNHDA and SQIVND (reference sequence). The CDR3 region is CASSFQLNTEAFF.

This chain links TRBV7-3 with TRBJ2-7; the D call of TRBD2 rests on TCRdb alone, since no DNA is present to check it. The CDR3 has 14 residues. From germline, CDR1 is SGHTA and CDR2 FQGTGA. The CDR3 loop is CASSLGGDTGEQYF.

The chain is built from TRBV12-3 or TRBV12-4 and TRBJ2-5; TCRdb proposes TRBD1, but this gene call is untestable without DNA. This CDR3 has 13 amino acids. The CDR3 spells CASSPGAAETQYF.

The V and J genes are TRBV6-6 and TRBJ2-7; TCRdb proposes TRBD2, but this gene call is untestable without DNA. Germline CDR1 MNHNY, CDR2 SVGAGI (reference sequence). The CDR3 totals 18 residues. The CDR3 sequence is CASSYSGLAGGQIYEQYF.

V gene TRBV5-6 combines with J gene TRBJ2-2. CDR1 is SGHDT, CDR2 YYEEEE, per germline. The CDR3 length is 14 residues. CDR3 residues: CASSLATTAGELFF.

The gene calls are TRBV11-1 and TRBJ2-3; TCRdb gives TRBD2 as the D gene, but with no DNA this cannot be confirmed. Germline V gene data show CDR1 as SGHAT and CDR2 as FQDESV (reference sequence). CDR3 length equals 17 residues. The CDR3 region is CASSRLETSGGADTQYF.

The chain has TRBV6-5 and TRBJ2-3. The CDR3 length is 17 residues. Germline V CDR1 and CDR2: MNHEY, SVGAGI. The CDR3 spells CASSYSVAGIITDTQYF.

The CDR3 spells CASSYFGGPRFF. This sequence joins TRBV6-2 or TRBV6-3 and TRBJ2-1; TCRdb outputs TRBD1, but without DNA this stays unchecked. The CDR3 is 12 residues long. The germline V gene has CDR1 MNHEY and CDR2 SVGEGT.